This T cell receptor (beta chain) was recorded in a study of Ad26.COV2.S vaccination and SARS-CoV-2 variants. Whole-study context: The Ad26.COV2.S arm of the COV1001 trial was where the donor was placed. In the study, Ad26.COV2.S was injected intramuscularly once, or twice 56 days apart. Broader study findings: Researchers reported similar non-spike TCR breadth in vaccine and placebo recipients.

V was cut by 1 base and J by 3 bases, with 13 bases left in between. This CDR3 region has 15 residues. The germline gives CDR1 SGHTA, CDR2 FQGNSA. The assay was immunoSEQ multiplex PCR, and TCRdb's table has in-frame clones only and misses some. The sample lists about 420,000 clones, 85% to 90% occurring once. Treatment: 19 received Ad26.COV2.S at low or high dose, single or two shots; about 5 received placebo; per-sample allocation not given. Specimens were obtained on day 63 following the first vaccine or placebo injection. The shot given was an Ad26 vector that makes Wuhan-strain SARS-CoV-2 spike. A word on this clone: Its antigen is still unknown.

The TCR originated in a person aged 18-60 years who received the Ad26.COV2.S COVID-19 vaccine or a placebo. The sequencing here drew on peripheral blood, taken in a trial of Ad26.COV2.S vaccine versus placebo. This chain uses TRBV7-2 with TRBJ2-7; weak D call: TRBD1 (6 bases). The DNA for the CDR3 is TGTGCCAGCAGCTTAGGCCAGGGGCCCTACTACGAGCAGTACTTC. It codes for CASSLGQGPYYEQYF. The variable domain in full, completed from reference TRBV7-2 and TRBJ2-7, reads GAGVSQSPSNKVTEKGKDVELRCDPISGHTALYWYRQSLGQGLEFLIYFQGNSAPDKSGLPSDRFSAERTGGSVSTLTIQRTQQEDSAVYLCASSLGQGPYYEQYFGPGTRLTVT.